This T cell receptor (beta chain) was observed in a study of shared clonotypes between healthy human individuals. Study-level results: Among non-shared clonotypes, generation probabilities were lower than among those shared by all four donors.

CD45RA-negative memory and CD45RA+ naive subsets were split from the CD4+ cells. As regards this clone: Antigen unknown. The sample contains more than one DNA sequence encoding this CDR3.

V lost 0 bases and J 2 bases, leaving 6 bases between the germline ends. The CDR3 covers 14 residues. Germline V gives CDR1 SGHNT, CDR2 YYREEE (reference sequence). Sequencing was performed with immunoSEQ multiplex PCR; in TCRdb, only in-frame clones are kept and a portion is missing. The sample holds about 730,000 clones, 72% seen once. The origin of this receptor is a woman aged 30 to 39 in good health. The chain has TRBV5-4 and TRBJ1-5; TRBD1 might be the D (5 bases). The sample consisted of memory CD4+ T cells sorted from blood. The subset was: CD45RA-negative fraction. This CDR3 reads CASSLAGGNQPQHF. CDR3 sequence (DNA): TGTGCCAGCAGCTTGGCGGGGGGCAATCAGCCCCAGCATTTT.